What follows are 32 T cell receptor beta chains derived from one specimen sequenced in a study of blood T cell repertoires in COVID-19. Assay: immunoSEQ multiplex PCR; the TCRdb copy retains only in-frame clones and omits some. The sample contains about 280,000 clones, under 90% of which appear only once. Sequencing was performed on PBMCs or T cells enriched from blood (not recorded which). The receptors come from a woman aged 55 to 70 who had recovered from COVID-19.

The CDR3 DNA reads as TGTGCCAGCAGCCCCCCCCTCAGGGGCGTTTTGGACACTGAAGCTTTCTTT. It encodes CASSPPLRGVLDTEAFF. V gene TRBV7-9 combines with J gene TRBJ1-1; tentatively, D is TRBD1 (6 bases). The V end lost 5 bases, the J end lost 3 bases, and 22 bases lay between the germline ends. Germline assignment: CDR1 SEHNR and CDR2 FQNEAQ (reference sequence). This CDR3 has 17 residues.

The chain has TRBV2 and TRBJ1-4; 7 positions agree with TRBD1. This CDR3 spans 15 amino acids. Per germline, CDR1 SNHLY and CDR2 FYNNEI. J lost 5 bases, V lost 2 bases, and 5 bases had no gene match. The CDR3 bases are TGTGCCAGCAGTGAACAGGGGGGTCCGAATGAAAAACTGTTTTTT. Its protein is CASSEQGGPNEKLFF.

The J gene is TRBJ1-1, the V gene TRBV12-3 or TRBV12-4, with D hard to call. This CDR3 comprises 13 residues. Trimming left V 6 bases short and J 3 bases short, with 11 bases between. In DNA, the CDR3 is TGTGCCAGCAGATCCGGCGGGTACACTGAAGCTTTCTTT. It encodes CASRSGGYTEAFF.

The CDR3 region is CASSPTKTSGAYEQYF. CDR3 nucleotide sequence: TGCGCCAGCAGTCCTACCAAGACTAGCGGGGCCTACGAGCAGTACTTC. V is TRBV5-1 and J is TRBJ2-7, with TRBD2 matching 11 bases. The CDR3 extends over 16 amino acids. J was trimmed by 2 bases and V by 5 bases; bases with no gene match: 9. Looked up from germline, CDR1 is SGHRS and CDR2 is YFSETQ.

The chain employs TRBV9 and TRBJ1-2; a weak D match, TRBD1 (6 bases). V was clipped by 2 bases and J by 2 bases, with 13 bases between them. The germline CDR1 and CDR2 sequences are SGDLS and YYNGEE. This CDR3 spans 15 amino acids. CDR3 region: CASSVGTSSNYGYTF. For the CDR3, the DNA is TGTGCCAGCAGCGTTGGGACATCGTCAAACTATGGCTACACCTTC.

The V and J genes are TRBV2 and TRBJ1-1; 9 bases fit TRBD1. Germline lookup yields CDR1 SNHLY and CDR2 FYNNEI. J gave up 5 bases and V 7 bases, and 8 bases lay outside the gene matches. The CDR3 contains 14 residues. CDR3 bases: TGTGCCAGCATAAAGGACAGGGGTGGAACTGAAGCTTTCTTT. This sequence encodes CASIKDRGGTEAFF.

This clone came up once. V gene TRBV5-1 combines with J gene TRBJ1-4, with D uncertain. Trimming left V 0 bases short and J 5 bases short, with 8 bases between. Germline V gene lookup returns CDR1 SGHRS and CDR2 YFSETQ. The CDR3 contains 14 residues. The CDR3 loop reads CASSLGGANEKLFF. The CDR3 nucleotides are TGCGCCAGCAGCTTGGGGGGAGCGAATGAAAAACTGTTTTTT.

The J gene is TRBJ2-7, the V gene TRBV5-4; 15 bases are shared with TRBD2. CDR3 length: 17 amino acids. CDR1 and CDR2 from the germline V gene are SGHNT and YYREEE (reference sequence). The trim removed 2 bases at V and 3 bases at J, leaving 6 bases unmatched. The CDR3 sequence: CASSFGTSGRNLYEQYF. The CDR3 nucleotides read TGTGCCAGCAGCTTTGGGACTAGCGGGAGGAATCTCTACGAGCAGTACTTC. Using reference TRBV5-4 and TRBJ2-7 for the parts outside the CDR3, the full variable domain is ETGVTQSPTHLIKTRGQQVTLRCSSQSGHNTVSWYQQALGQGPQFIFQYYREEENGRGNFPPRFSGLQFPNYSSELNVNALELDDSALYLCASSFGTSGRNLYEQYFGPGTRLTVT.

This rearrangement joins TRBV7-8 to TRBJ2-3; perhaps TRBD1 as D (5 bases). Deletions cut 5 bases from V and 4 bases from J, with 16 bases between. Per germline, CDR1 SGHVS and CDR2 FQNEAQ. CDR3 length: 15 residues. CDR3 sequence reads: CASSLIFDRADTQYF. The CDR3 DNA follows: TGTGCCAGCAGCCTCATCTTCGACAGAGCAGATACGCAGTATTTT.

The rearrangement links TRBV19 to TRBJ1-3, with D hard to call. CDR1 is LNHDA and CDR2 is SQIVND in the germline V gene (reference sequence). The CDR3 is 14 amino acids. V was trimmed by 5 bases and J by 3 bases, leaving 11 bases between them. The CDR3 nucleotides are TGTGCCAGTAGTGCCAGGAGCGGTGGAAACACCATATATTTT. As protein: CASSARSGGNTIYF.

V and J are TRBV9 and TRBJ2-2; 10 nucleotides align to TRBD2. Losses at the gene ends were 4 bases for V and 3 bases for J; bases not matched to a gene: 9. CDR1 is SGDLS, CDR2 YYNGEE, per germline. This CDR3 contains 17 residues. The CDR3 DNA follows: TGTGCCAGCAGCTCCCGGACTAGCGGAACATACACCGGGGAGCTGTTTTTT. It encodes CASSSRTSGTYTGELFF.

This clone was seen a handful of times. This rearrangement joins TRBV12-5 to TRBJ1-3; TRBD1 matches at 8 bases. Looked up from germline, CDR1 is LGHNT and CDR2 is FRNRAP. V gave up 5 bases and J gave up 4 bases; unmatched junction bases: 13. The CDR3 has 17 residues. In DNA form, the CDR3 reads TGTGCTAGTGGTCTACGAGGGGGGACAGGTATCGGAAACACCATATATTTT. It specifies CASGLRGGTGIGNTIYF.

The chain links TRBV7-2 to TRBJ1-2, with no clear D. CDR1 SGHTA and CDR2 FQGNSA come from the germline V gene. This CDR3 contains 14 residues. V was cut by 2 bases and J by 2 bases, with 9 bases left in between. CDR3 DNA: TGTGCCAGCAGCTTAAGTCAGCGGAACTATGGCTACACCTTC. Translating gives CASSLSQRNYGYTF. Complete variable domain (other parts from reference TRBV7-2 and TRBJ1-2): GAGVSQSPSNKVTEKGKDVELRCDPISGHTALYWYRQSLGQGLEFLIYFQGNSAPDKSGLPSDRFSAERTGGSVSTLTIQRTQQEDSAVYLCASSLSQRNYGYTFGSGTRLTVV.

CDR3: CASRPGTSQETQYF. In DNA, the CDR3 is TGCGCCAGCAGACCGGGGACTAGCCAAGAGACCCAGTACTTC. The gene calls are TRBV5-1 and TRBJ2-5; 8 bases map to TRBD2. The V segment lost 5 bases and the J segment 1 base; nucleotides outside the gene matches: 4. This CDR3 has 14 amino acids. Germline CDR1 SGHRS, CDR2 YFSETQ.

This clone showed up just a few times. The rearrangement joins TRBV7-9 to TRBJ2-7, with a possible D match to TRBD2 (6 bases). Germline lookup yields CDR1 SEHNR and CDR2 FQNEAQ (reference sequence). V gave up 5 bases and J gave up 2 bases, with 16 bases separating them. CDR3 length: 15 amino acids. CDR3 loop: CASSPRVAEPYEQYF. The CDR3 DNA is TGTGCCAGCAGCCCCCGGGTAGCGGAACCCTACGAGCAGTACTTC.

The chain links TRBV28 to TRBJ1-1; D remains ambiguous. The CDR3 has 13 residues. V lost 2 bases, J lost 5 bases, and 9 bases lay in between. Germline V gene sequence: CDR1 MDHEN, CDR2 SYDVKM. CDR3 amino acids: CASSLPSGTEAFF. The CDR3 nucleotides are TGTGCCAGCAGTTTACCGTCCGGGACTGAAGCTTTCTTT. The whole variable domain, filled in from reference TRBV28 and TRBJ1-1, reads DVKVTQSSRYLVKRTGEKVFLECVQDMDHENMFWYRQDPGLGLRLIYFSYDVKMKEKGDIPEGYSVSREKKERFSLILESASTNQTSMYLCASSLPSGTEAFFGQGTRLTVV.

The J gene is TRBJ2-7, the V gene TRBV5-1, with 8 bases that match TRBD1. This CDR3 is built from 18 residues. The J segment lost 1 base and the V segment lost 0 bases, leaving 12 bases of the junction unmatched. CDR1 and CDR2 from the germline V gene are SGHRS and YFSETQ. This chain's CDR3 is CASSLARVYQGASYEQYF. CDR3 coding DNA: TGCGCCAGCAGCTTGGCCAGGGTTTACCAGGGGGCATCCTACGAGCAGTACTTC. Using reference TRBV5-1 and TRBJ2-7 for the parts outside the CDR3, the full variable domain is KAGVTQTPRYLIKTRGQQVTLSCSPISGHRSVSWYQQTPGQGLQFLFEYFSETQRNKGNFPGRFSGRQFSNSRSEMNVSTLELGDSALYLCASSLARVYQGASYEQYFGPGTRLTVT.

The V gene is TRBV19, the J gene TRBJ1-1; no clear D gene. The CDR3 runs to 11 residues. CDR1 is LNHDA, CDR2 SQIVND, per germline (reference sequence). Trimming removed 5 bases at V and 10 bases at J, with 11 bases between. The chain's CDR3 is CASSLGLVAFF. CDR3 DNA: TGTGCCAGTAGTCTCGGACTGGTAGCTTTCTTT.

DNA of the CDR3: TGTGCCAGCAGCTTAAGGGGTGGGACAGACACTGAAGCTTTCTTT. This sequence encodes CASSLRGGTDTEAFF. V gene TRBV11-2 combines with J gene TRBJ1-1, with 7 bases identical to TRBD1. From germline, CDR1 is SGHAT and CDR2 FQNNGV. J lost 3 bases, V lost 2 bases, and 6 bases had no gene match. The CDR3 consists of 15 residues.

The rearrangement links TRBV4-1 to TRBJ1-4; D is unresolved. There are 12 residues in the CDR3. From germline, CDR1 is MGHRA and CDR2 YSYEKL. V shed 1 base and J shed 8 bases, with 5 bases lying between them. The CDR3 sequence: CASSQAQEKLFF. The CDR3 DNA follows: TGCGCCAGCAGCCAAGCCCAGGAAAAACTGTTTTTT.

The chain links TRBV10-3 to TRBJ1-1, with unresolved D. The V gene's germline CDR1 is ENHRY and CDR2 SYGVKD. There are 11 residues in the CDR3. Deletions cut 10 bases from V and 2 bases from J, with 8 bases between. CDR3 in amino acids: CATIENTEAFF. The DNA for the CDR3 is TGTGCCACGATAGAAAACACTGAAGCTTTCTTT.

This clone was seen a handful of times. The genes are TRBV28 and TRBJ1-2, with a tentative D call TRBD1 (5 bases). V was shortened by 3 bases and J by 8 bases, with 13 bases between the two germline ends. The CDR3 has 13 amino acids. CDR1 is MDHEN, CDR2 SYDVKM, per germline. CDR3 protein: CASSFQGTRGYTF. The CDR3 DNA is TGTGCCAGCAGTTTCCAGGGCACCAGGGGCTACACCTTC.

V usage is TRBV9 and J usage is TRBJ2-1, with TRBD2 as a possible D gene (5 bases). The V gene lost 4 bases and the J gene lost 6 bases, with 17 bases spanning the gap. The CDR3 is 15 residues long. CDR1 and CDR2 from the germline V gene are SGDLS and YYNGEE. The CDR3 DNA follows: TGTGCCAGCAGCTCCGCGGGTAGCTCGGGCAATGAGCAGTTCTTC. It translates to CASSSAGSSGNEQFF. Together with reference TRBV9 and TRBJ2-1, the CDR3 gives the full variable domain: DSGVTQTPKHLITATGQRVTLRCSPRSGDLSVYWYQQSLDQGLQFLIQYYNGEERAKGNILERFSAQQFPDLHSELNLSSLELGDSALYFCASSSAGSSGNEQFFGPGTRLTVL.

CDR3: CASSTGLPGQGAGNTIYF. CDR3 DNA sequence: TGTGCCAGCTCGACCGGCCTTCCGGGACAGGGGGCCGGAAACACCATATATTTT. The chain recombines TRBV18 with TRBJ1-3; 12 bases map to TRBD1. The V and J ends lost 6 bases and 4 bases, in that order; junction bases with no gene match: 13. In germline, CDR1 is KGHSH, CDR2 LQKENI. This CDR3 contains 18 residues.

On this clone itself: Other nucleotide sequences in the sample specify the same CDR3. The gene calls are TRBV5-1 and TRBJ2-5; possible D gene TRBD2, 6 bases. CDR3 length equals 14 residues. V was trimmed by 0 bases and J by 1 base, leaving 7 bases between them. Germline CDR1 and CDR2: SGHRS and YFSETQ. CDR3 in DNA: TGCGCCAGCAGCTTGGGGACTACCCAAGAGACCCAGTACTTC. The encoded protein is CASSLGTTQETQYF.

The CDR3 loop reads CASSLESPLHF. Here the CDR3 DNA reads TGTGCCAGCAGTTTGGAGTCACCCCTCCACTTT. The gene calls are TRBV12-3 or TRBV12-4 and TRBJ1-6; D ambiguous. The CDR3 sequence is 11 residues long. V was trimmed by 3 bases and J by 10 bases, leaving 4 bases between them.

V and J are TRBV7-2 and TRBJ2-5, with 9 positions matching TRBD1. The CDR3 totals 14 residues. The ends lost 3 bases at V and 4 bases at J; junction bases unmatched: 3. CDR1 and CDR2 from the germline V gene are SGHTA and FQGNSA. The CDR3 DNA reads TGTGCCAGCAGCTTGACAGGGGGGGTAGAGACCCAGTACTTC. Its translation is CASSLTGGVETQYF.

This sequence joins TRBV2 and TRBJ1-5; D is possibly TRBD1 (5 bases). The germline V gene encodes CDR1 SNHLY and CDR2 FYNNEI. This CDR3 has 15 amino acids. Trimming took 6 bases from V and 2 from J, leaving 14 bases between them. The CDR3 reads CASSSATTGNQPQHF. CDR3 bases: TGTGCCAGCAGCAGCGCCACGACAGGCAATCAGCCCCAGCATTTT.

This clone was seen a few times. This chain connects TRBV7-2 to TRBJ2-7, with D tentatively TRBD2 (5 bases). This CDR3 contains 15 residues. Germline-derived CDR1 and CDR2 are SGHTA and FQGNSA. With 5 bases removed from V and 0 bases from J, the gap between germline ends came to 14 bases. CDR3 DNA: TGTGCCAGCAGCCAGGCCGGGATAAGCTCCTACGAGCAGTACTTC. It encodes CASSQAGISSYEQYF.

V usage is TRBV30 and J usage is TRBJ1-2; possible D gene TRBD1, 5 bases. CDR1 is GTSNPN and CDR2 is SVGIG in the germline V gene (reference sequence). V shed 0 bases and J shed 6 bases, with 11 bases lying between them. CDR3 size: 13 residues. As DNA, the CDR3 is TGTGCCTGGAGTGTAGGGGTAGGGAATGGCTACACCTTC. Encoded protein: CAWSVGVGNGYTF.

This clone was seen a single time. This sequence joins TRBV10-3 and TRBJ1-5, with D possibly being TRBD1 (6 bases). This CDR3 comprises 17 residues. The V end was cut by 10 bases, the J end by 0 bases, with 22 bases between. The germline V gene has CDR1 ENHRY and CDR2 SYGVKD. CDR3 in DNA: TGTGCCACCCTGGACAGCGATTACTCCAATAGCAATCAGCCCCAGCATTTT. This codes for CATLDSDYSNSNQPQHF.

The chain combines TRBV2 with TRBJ1-1; maybe TRBD1 (5 bases). Germline V gives CDR1 SNHLY, CDR2 FYNNEI. V was clipped by 2 bases and J by 1 base, with 8 bases between them. The CDR3 runs 14 residues. DNA of the CDR3: TGTGCCAGCAGTGAACTGACAGCGAACACTGAAGCTTTCTTT. Its protein product is CASSELTANTEAFF.